This T cell receptor beta chain was captured in a study of T-cell reconstitution after alpha-beta-depleted transplantation in children. Preparation of the TCRbeta library used unique molecular identifiers. TCRdb re-derived calls from the PCR reads in MiXCR, one entry per CDR3 protein. The sample holds roughly 400,000 distinct CDR3 sequences, 20% seen once. The germline gives CDR1 SQVTM, CDR2 ANQGSEA. The CDR3 is 13 residues long. The receptor was isolated from a human donor who donated a stem cell graft to a child with acute myeloid leukemia. Sequenced material: PBMCs from the stem cell graft donor, taken from the stem cell graft. V and J are TRBV29-1 and TRBJ2-5; maybe TRBD2 (6 bases). The CDR3 bases are TGCAGTGCTGGACGGGACTCTGGAGAGACCCAGTACTTC. Translated: CSAGRDSGETQYF.